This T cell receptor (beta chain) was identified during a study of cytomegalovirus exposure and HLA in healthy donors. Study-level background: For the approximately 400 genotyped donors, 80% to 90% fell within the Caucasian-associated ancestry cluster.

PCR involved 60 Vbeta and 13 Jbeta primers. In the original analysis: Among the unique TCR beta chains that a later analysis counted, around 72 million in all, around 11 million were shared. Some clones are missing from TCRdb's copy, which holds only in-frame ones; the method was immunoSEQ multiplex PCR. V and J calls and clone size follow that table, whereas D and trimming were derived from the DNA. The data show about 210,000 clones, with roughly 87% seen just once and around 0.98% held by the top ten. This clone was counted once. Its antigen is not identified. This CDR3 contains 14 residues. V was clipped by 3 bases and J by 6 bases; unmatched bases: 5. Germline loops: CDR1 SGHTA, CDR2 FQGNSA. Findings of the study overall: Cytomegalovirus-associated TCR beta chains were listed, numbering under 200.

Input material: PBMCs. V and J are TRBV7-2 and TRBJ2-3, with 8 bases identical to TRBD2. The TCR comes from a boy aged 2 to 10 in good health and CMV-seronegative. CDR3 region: CASSFSGSSDTQYF. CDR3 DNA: TGTGCCAGCAGCTTCAGCGGGAGTTCTGATACGCAGTATTTT.